The 10 T cell receptor beta chains below come from one sample, sequenced in a study of regulatory T cells in long-lasting Graves disease (dated by TCRdb to the early 2020s). Library prep was done by multiplex PCR. Sequencing took place on an Illumina HiSeq 4000. To build TCR beta libraries, CDR3 regions were amplified by Arm-PCR using iRepertoire HTBI primers. In TCRdb, the public reads were trimmed at Q25 with fastp and aligned with MiXCR, with productive beta chains retained. Rows with a matching CDR3 protein are joined into one entry that keeps the most common DNA and genes. The sample table contains about 440,000 distinct CDR3 sequences; only one count was recorded for about a sixth of them. The ten largest clones add up to about 25% of the sample. The time point label for this specimen denotes: newly diagnosed GD, antithyroid drugs for less than 3 months. For both TCR sequencing and RNA sequencing, RNA was extracted from PBMCs in TRIzol.

This sample also belongs to another study, concerning T cells in Graves' hyperthyroidism and ophthalmopathy.

The sample here was peripheral blood mononuclear cells (PBMCs), taken at new diagnosis, from a patient treated with antithyroid drugs. These TCRs come from a woman aged 18 to 35 with Graves disease. Donor details come from another sample of the same person, matched by shared clones.

In its sample, this clonotype was seen many times. The chain joins TRBV27 to TRBJ2-2, with 9 bases identical to TRBD1. This CDR3 spans 17 amino acids. Germline V lookup: CDR1 MNHEY, CDR2 SMNVEV (reference sequence). V lost 0 bases, J lost 2 bases, and 4 bases stayed unmatched. CDR3 DNA: TGTGCCAGCAGTTTATCGATGGGACAGGGAAACACCGGGGAGCTGTTTTTT. Protein product: CASSLSMGQGNTGELFF.

This clonotype has just a few counts. The chain is built from TRBV6-2 or TRBV6-3 and TRBJ2-7; 8 nucleotides agree with TRBD1. The CDR3 is 12 amino acids. CDR1 and CDR2 (germline): MNHEY, SVGEGT. V lost 8 bases to trimming and J lost 6 bases; unmatched junction nucleotides: 6. CDR3 in DNA: TGTGCCAGCTGGGACACAGGGGGCGAGCAGTACTTC. Translated: CASWDTGGEQYF.

This chain uses TRBV20-1 with TRBJ1-1; 8 nucleotides match TRBD1. The germline V gene encodes CDR1 DFQATT and CDR2 SNEGSKA (reference sequence). There are 13 residues in the CDR3. V lost 5 bases and J lost 4; bases outside the gene matches: 6. DNA of the CDR3: TGCAGTGCTTCAGGGGGCGGGATCACTGAAGCTTTCTTT. It encodes CSASGGGITEAFF.

A remark on this clonotype: One base separates it from a far larger clone, so it is likely a read error. V is TRBV20-1 and J is TRBJ2-7; no firm D call. In germline, CDR1 is DFQATT, CDR2 SNEGSKA (reference sequence). Trimming took off 5 bases at V and 7 bases at J, with 21 bases between the two ends. This CDR3 contains 14 residues. The CDR3 region has the DNA TGCAGTGCTCGGACCGTCAATTCCTACAATGAGCAGTACTTC. Translation gives CSARTVNSYNEQYF.

To note about this clonotype: With only one base between it and a far larger clone, this is likely a read error. The chain is built from TRBV28 and TRBJ2-3, with 8 bases matching TRBD2. The CDR3 has 13 residues. The germline V gene has CDR1 MDHEN and CDR2 SYDVKM. CDR3 region: CASSGRAYNEQSF. The CDR3 coding sequence is TGTGCCAGCAGCGGGAGGGCTTACAATGAGCAGTCCTTC.

This clonotype was counted many times. The chain joins TRBV29-1 to TRBJ2-1; no clear D. CDR3 size: 12 residues. V was clipped by 2 bases and J by 3 bases, with 5 bases between them. Germline CDR1 reads SQVTM; CDR2 reads ANQGSEA. The CDR3 region is CSVESYYNEQFF. The CDR3 coding sequence is TGCAGCGTTGAATCGTACTACAATGAGCAGTTCTTC.

This clonotype was observed a handful of times. This sequence joins TRBV14 and TRBJ2-5; TRBD2 agrees at 8 bases. Trimming cost V 4 bases and J 4 bases; bases outside gene matches: 5. CDR1 is SGHDN and CDR2 is FVKESK in the germline V gene. The CDR3 has 14 amino acids. Here the CDR3 DNA reads TGTGCCAGCAGCCTAGCGGGAACGGGAGAGACCCAGTACTTC. Translating it yields CASSLAGTGETQYF.

In its sample, this clonotype was seen a few times. This rearrangement joins TRBV20-1 to TRBJ2-1; D gene uncertain. The ends were cut back, 1 base at V and 0 bases at J, with 7 bases in the middle. Germline CDR1 DFQATT, CDR2 SNEGSKA (reference sequence). The CDR3 runs 14 residues. The CDR3 protein is CSARGSSSYNEQFF. CDR3 nucleotides: TGCAGTGCTAGAGGCTCAAGCTCCTACAATGAGCAGTTCTTC.

In this sample, this clonotype turned up a few times. The chain is built from TRBV25-1 and TRBJ2-2; D uncertain. Germline lookup yields CDR1 MGHDK and CDR2 SYGVNS. Trimming removed 1 base from V and 7 bases from J, with 16 bases in between. The CDR3 has 16 residues. The DNA for the CDR3 is TGTGCCAGCAGTGAATCGGGCCCACACAACTACGGGGAGCTGTTTTTT. It is translated as CASSESGPHNYGELFF. The full variable domain, rest sourced from reference TRBV25-1 and TRBJ2-2, is EADIYQTPRYLVIGTGKKITLECSQTMGHDKMYWYQQDPGMELHLIHYSYGVNSTEKGDLSSESTVSRIRTEHFPLTLESARPSHTSQYLCASSESGPHNYGELFFGEGSRLTVL.

Comments on this clonotype: A much larger clone sits a single nucleotide away, making a read error possible. The missing conserved phenylalanine or tryptophan at the end of this CDR3 makes a read error likely. Written as DNA, the CDR3 is TGTGCCAGCAGTTTAATTCGACAGATATCCACCGGGGAGCTGTTTTCT. Its protein is CASSLIRQISTGELFS. The rearrangement uses TRBV12-3 or TRBV12-4 and TRBJ2-2, with D perhaps matching TRBD1 (5 bases). V was shortened by 2 bases and J by 4 bases, with 14 bases between the two germline ends. CDR3 length: 16 residues.